This TCR beta chain was identified during a study of beta chain features in type 1 diabetes. Study-level background: Patients looked much like healthy donors when it came to age, gender and cell yields. General study findings and limits: In cDNA sequencing, cells with high TCR expression could be over-represented. These data did not resolve whether HLA type affects TCRB rearrangement. Within each of all four CD4+ subsets, Type 1 diabetes patients had TCRB CDR3s that were moderately but significantly shorter.

In the case of this clone: What it binds is not known.

cDNA synthesis used the whole RNA isolate, giving expressed TCRB sequences. Profiling relied on immunoSEQ multiplex PCR, and the TCRdb table lists in-frame clones only, not all of them. Among 300,000 to 450,000 clones listed, 9.6% were seen once. Trimming took 0 bases from V and 7 from J, leaving 12 bases between them. Germline V gene sequence: CDR1 LNHNV, CDR2 YYDKDF (reference sequence). The CDR3 spans 14 residues. Sequenced input: central memory CD4+ T cells from blood. This chain joins TRBV15 and TRBJ1-2, with D possibly TRBD1 on 6 matching bases. This TCR came from a man aged 30 to 45 with type 1 diabetes. CDR3 sequence: CATSRDQGYLGYTF. As DNA, the CDR3 is TGTGCCACCAGCAGAGATCAGGGGTATCTTGGCTACACCTTC. The whole variable domain, filled in from reference TRBV15 and TRBJ1-2, reads DAMVIQNPRYQVTQFGKPVTLSCSQTLNHNVMYWYQQKSSQAPKLLFHYYDKDFNNEADTPDNFQSRRPNTSFCFLDIRSPGLGDTAMYLCATSRDQGYLGYTFGSGTRLTVV.